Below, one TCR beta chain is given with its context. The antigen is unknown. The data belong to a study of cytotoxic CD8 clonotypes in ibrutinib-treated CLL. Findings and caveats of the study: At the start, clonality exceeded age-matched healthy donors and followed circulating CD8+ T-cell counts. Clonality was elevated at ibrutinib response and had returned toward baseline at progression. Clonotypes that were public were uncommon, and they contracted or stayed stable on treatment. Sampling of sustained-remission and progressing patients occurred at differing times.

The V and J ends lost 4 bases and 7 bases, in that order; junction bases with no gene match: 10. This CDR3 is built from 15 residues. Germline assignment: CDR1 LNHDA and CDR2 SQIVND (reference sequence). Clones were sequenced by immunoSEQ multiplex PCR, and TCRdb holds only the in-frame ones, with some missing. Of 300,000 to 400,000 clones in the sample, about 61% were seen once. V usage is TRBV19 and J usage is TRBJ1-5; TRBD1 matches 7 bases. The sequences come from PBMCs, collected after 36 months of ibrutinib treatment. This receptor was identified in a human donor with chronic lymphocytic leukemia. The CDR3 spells CASSKPTGVLQPQHF. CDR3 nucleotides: TGTGCCAGTAGTAAACCTACAGGGGTTCTGCAGCCCCAGCATTTT.